Here is one TCR beta chain with its context. As yet, its antigen is unknown. This specimen belongs to a study of OX40 agonist ivuxolimab in advanced cancers. Whole-study findings and limits: The CD4+ and CD8+ T cells in the blood had expanded clonally by week 6 at 0.1 to 3.0 mg/kg.

Autoimmune disease history or systemic immunosuppression meant exclusion. Repertoires were generated with immunoSEQ multiplex PCR, while TCRdb's copy carries only in-frame clones and drops some. The sample has approximately 60,000 clones; about 83% are singletons. This receptor was obtained from an adult with an advanced solid tumor such as melanoma, head and neck, liver or kidney cancer. The sample here was CD4+ or CD8+ T cells sorted from blood, taken in a trial of the OX40 agonist ivuxolimab.

CDR3 region: CASSLVGGSAYEQYF. The CDR3 coding sequence is TGTGCCAGCAGCTTGGTTGGGGGCTCGGCCTACGAGCAGTACTTC. The V gene is TRBV4-2, the J gene TRBJ2-7; D is possibly TRBD1 (6 bases). CDR1 LGHNA and CDR2 YNFKEQ come from the germline V gene. This CDR3 spans 15 amino acids. The V end lost 5 bases, the J end lost 2 bases, and 16 bases lay between the germline ends.